This T cell receptor (beta chain) was observed in a study of human T cells and chemical hapten exposure (dated by TCRdb to 2020 to 2023). Study-level background: For sensitization, 2% DPC in acetone was applied to an approximately 2 cm by approximately 2 cm area of upper inner arm skin. Throughout the roughly 23-week study period, patients were also given weekly therapeutic DPC doses on the scalp. Patch testing on the upper back used Finn chambers containing 0.01% DPC, with scoring done after 6 days according to International Contact Dermatitis Research Group standards. The patient cohort, mostly female, included alopecia areata with under or over 50% scalp involvement, alopecia totalis and alopecia universalis. Libraries were pooled for sequencing, and variation in per-sample TCR yields was attributed mainly to small differences in library volumes within the pool. This study followed changes in the peripheral blood TCR repertoire in vivo during primary and secondary sensitization of alopecia patients to the hapten diphenylcyclopropenone (DPC). Blood samples were taken from patients before sensitization (week 0) and then at 2, 6 and about 24 weeks after DPC sensitization. For TCR sequencing, blood came from about 29 alopecia patients at anywhere from one to four time points (pre-sensitization, 2, 6 and 24 weeks).

From the germline V gene, CDR1 is SGDLS and CDR2 is YYNGEE. The CDR3 starts with the cysteine, ends with the phenylalanine, and has 14 residues. Solely the CDR3 DNA is kept, with 42 bases framed from the first base. Trimming accounts for 7 bases at V and 1 base at J, while the number of junction bases matched to no gene is 7. The time point label corresponds to: patch test 1, 2 weeks after DPC sensitization. The treatment or condition label corresponds to: therapeutic diphenylcyclopropenone sensitization with weekly scalp DPC. At every patch-test visit, the blood draw took place before the patch test was put on. Patients were eligible if aged 18 to 70, diagnosed with alopecia and judged suitable for DPC therapy, and pregnant patients were excluded. Unfractionated whole blood was collected in Tempus Blood RNA tubes, and total RNA was extracted from that blood. This clonotype was seen at least ten times. Its target antigen remains unknown. No much larger clone exists at a distance of one base, and base qualities are not known.

Overall results and qualifications from the work: Because every patient had alopecia, a presumed autoimmune disease, the patients' immune response might differ from that of healthy individuals. The number of PT1 expanded TCRs positively correlated with patch test score, significant at thresholds 8, 16 and 32 but not 4. Compared with pre-sensitization or healthy control sets, expanded TCRs formed significantly more large CDR3 similarity clusters, which is consistent with antigen-driven responses. The number of TCRs above 1 in 1000 frequency did not change with DPC sensitization; there was no evidence of global repertoire structure alterations. After repeated subsampling, the strength of the expansion versus patch-test correlation and the threshold at which it became significant changed.

The library was made by RACE. The listed sequencing device is NextSeq 500. During library preparation, unique molecular identifiers were attached to individual cDNA molecules so that TCRs could be counted in a quantitative, reproducible way. Each blood RNA sample was used to sequence both TCR alpha and TCR beta chains. The paper's data handling went like this. Samples had a median of approximately 93,000 TCRs, with a range from about 23,224 to 750,000. The Decombinator software suite was used to annotate V, J and CDR3 in the TCR reads. For PS versus PT1 abundance plots, all samples were subsampled to the same number of TCRs (28,000). TCRs were defined as expanded if absent before sensitization and observed at least eight times at the 2-week time point. Using fastp trimming at Q25 and MiXCR clonotype assembly, TCRdb reanalyzed the public sequencing data and kept in-frame beta chains. Every entry covers one CDR3 protein and lists the most common genes and DNA from its rows. The V and J calls come from TCRdb's annotation, not from the publication. In all, the sample holds around 380,000 distinct CDR3 sequences, and 4% to 5.5% of those were seen once. About 2.1% of the sample rests with the top ten.

The sequencing here drew on whole blood, taken in connection with sensitization to the hapten diphenylcyclopropenone (DPC). The sequence links TRBV9 to TRBJ2-7; 8 bases in the middle match TRBD2. The receptor was derived from a woman between 50 and 59 years old with alopecia areata. Some clones in this sample may be carry-over from other donors' samples. The CDR3 amino acid sequence is: CASSPAGASYEQYF. The nucleotides are TGTGCCAGCTCGCCAGCGGGAGCATCCTACGAGCAGTACTTC.